A single T cell receptor (beta chain) is shown here with its context. Clones were read by immunoSEQ multiplex PCR, and TCRdb kept only the in-frame ones, dropping some. Here the sample spans roughly 2,500,000 clones, approximately 94% being singletons. This entry is derived from a study of shared clonotypes between healthy human individuals. Germline-derived CDR1 and CDR2 are SGHRS and YFSETQ. With 7 bases removed from V and 4 bases from J, the gap between germline ends came to 17 bases. The CDR3 contains 14 residues. Sequenced material: naive CD4+ T cells from PBMCs. Documented subset: CD45RA+ positively selected. The chain links TRBV5-1 to TRBJ1-1, with TRBD1 as a possible D gene (6 bases). The TCR comes from a man younger than 35 in good health. Some clones in this sample may be carry-over from other donors' samples. The CDR3 region has the DNA TGCGCCAGCCGTTCGGGGGGCTTGGGCACTGAAGCTTTCTTT. Translation: CASRSGGLGTEAFF.